The clone carrying this T cell receptor beta chain was seen many times. The record originates from a study of regulatory T cells in long-lasting Graves disease. For TCR beta, libraries came from iRepertoire HTBI primers and Arm-PCR of CDR3 regions. Via MiXCR, TCRdb re-called the multiplex PCR reads, giving one row per CDR3 protein. The sample gives roughly 500,000 distinct CDR3 sequences, more than 10% of which show up once; roughly 9.3% is in the top ten. This sample's time point: newly diagnosed GD, antithyroid drugs for less than 3 months. RNA extracted from PBMCs served as the sequencing template. These data also formed part of another study, on T cells in Graves' hyperthyroidism and ophthalmopathy.

The sequenced sample was peripheral blood mononuclear cells (PBMCs), obtained at new diagnosis, from a patient treated with antithyroid drugs. The sequence was collected from a woman aged 25 to 39 with Graves disease.

The CDR3 DNA reads as TGTGCCAGCAGCTTGGGGGGGCTGAGCACTGAAGCTTTCTTT. Translated: CASSLGGLSTEAFF. The gene calls are TRBV7-9 and TRBJ1-1, with D possibly being TRBD1 (6 bases). Trimming took 3 bases from V and 4 from J, leaving 12 bases between them. The CDR3 has 14 amino acids. Germline values: CDR1 SEHNR, CDR2 FQNEAQ (reference sequence). Using reference TRBV7-9 and TRBJ1-1 for the parts outside the CDR3, the full variable domain is DTGVSQNPRHKITKRGQNVTFRCDPISEHNRLYWYRQTLGQGPEFLTYFQNEAQLEKSRLLSDRFSAERPKGSFSTLEIQRTEQGDSAMYLCASSLGGLSTEAFFGQGTRLTVV.